The present TCR beta chain was sequenced within a study of response to subunit inactivated influenza vaccine. Overall study results and limits: That few new T cells are recruited by each seasonal influenza vaccination was the authors' suggestion.

The CDR3 is 17 residues long. Trimming at V came to 4 bases and at J to 4 bases, leaving 10 bases not matched to a gene. Looked up from germline, CDR1 is SGDLS and CDR2 is YYNGEE. As regards this clonotype: Its antigen is not known.

TCRdb recomputed calls from the RT-PCR reads with MiXCR, one row per CDR3 protein. The profile shows over 150,000 distinct CDR3 sequences, about 10% of them singletons. The sample in question was CD8+ T cells sorted from PBMCs, obtained around 2 years after vaccination. This sequence was found in a man between 50 and 70 years old who received an inactivated influenza vaccine. This chain joins TRBV9 and TRBJ2-1; 11 bases match TRBD2. Written as DNA, the CDR3 is TGTGCCAGCAGCATTCCCCCCTCTAGCGGGAGGTACAATGAGCAGTTCTTC. It encodes CASSIPPSSGRYNEQFF.